This is a list of T cell receptor beta chains from one sample in a study of post-analysis software for immune sequencing data. TCRdb reprocessed the PCR reads with MiXCR, giving one entry per CDR3 protein. The sample shows 600,000 to 700,000 distinct CDR3 sequences, 55% to 60% of them seen only once. Sequencing input: blood. These receptors were taken from a girl aged 2-10 years with multiple sclerosis. CDR3s include the opening cysteine and the closing phenylalanine or tryptophan. D genes are given only for firm matches. The size of a clone is reported for some rows only, either as once, few or many, or as a class for expanded clones.

j_gene	v_gene	d_gene	abundance	CDR3nt	CDR3aa
TRBJ2-3	TRBV6-5	TRBD2	NA	TGTGCCAGCAGTTACCCCCTCCTCAGCGGGGGGATAAGAGATACGCAGTATTTT	CASSYPLLSGGIRDTQYF
TRBJ2-3	TRBV7-3	NA	NA	TGTGCCAGCAGCTTAACAGGGCAAGATACGCAGTATTTT	CASSLTGQDTQYF
TRBJ1-2	TRBV29-1	NA	few	TGCAGCGTTGAGGTTCGGGGGGACTATGGCTACACCTTC	CSVEVRGDYGYTF
TRBJ2-4	TRBV29-1	NA	few	TGCAGCGTTGTTCGGACAGAAAACATTCAGTACTTC	CSVVRTENIQYF
TRBJ1-2	TRBV12-3/TRBV12-4	TRBD1	few	TGTGCCAGCAGCTTGGTGGCAGGGGGAGGCTACACCTTC	CASSLVAGGGYTF
TRBJ1-4	TRBV12-3/TRBV12-4	NA	once	TGTGCCAGCAGTCAAGCCGCGGGGTTGATTAATGGAAAACTGTTTTTT	CASSQAAGLINGKLFF
TRBJ2-7	TRBV5-1	NA	few	TGCGCCAGCAGCTTGGAGGGAGGCGACTACGAGCAGTACTTC	CASSLEGGDYEQYF
TRBJ1-1	TRBV19	TRBD1	few	TGTGCCAGTAGATATCACAGGGGGAAAAACACTGAAGCTTTCTTT	CASRYHRGKNTEAFF
TRBJ2-5	TRBV5-1	NA	NA	TGCGCCAGCAATCTCTTTCGATTCGGGGGCGAGACCCAGTACTTC	CASNLFRFGGETQYF
TRBJ1-2	TRBV20-1	TRBD1	NA	TGCAGTGCTAGAGACTTTTCAGGGGGCTCTCGAGCTAACTATGGCTACACCTTC	CSARDFSGGSRANYGYTF
TRBJ1-2	TRBV20-1	NA	few	TGCAGTGCTAGTGGAGGGGGCTACACCTTC	CSASGGGYTF
TRBJ2-1	TRBV29-1	NA	few	TGCAGCGTTGTTCCCCATACTAGTAGTAGCAATGAGCAGTTCTTC	CSVVPHTSSSNEQFF
TRBJ1-2	TRBV10-3	NA	NA	TGTGCCATCAGGCCGGTTGGGAGCTATGGCTACACCTTC	CAIRPVGSYGYTF